This T cell receptor (beta chain) was sequenced in a study of T cell responses to AZD1222 COVID-19 vaccine (dated by TCRdb to the early 2020s). Background on the whole study: A total of approximately 240 trial participants underwent TCR sequencing, of whom some 210 received two doses of AZD1222 and roughly 25 received two doses of the MenACWY control vaccine. Trial participants were enrolled by age into subgroups of 18-55, 56-69 and 70-plus years, and around 150, 28 and 57 TCR-sequenced participants, respectively, were included in these subgroups. Beyond this particular receptor, the publication reports: After two AZD1222 doses, spike-specific TCR breadth and depth were significantly higher than at day 0 and than in MenACWY recipients. Participants were mostly white British, with more females than males. The authors suggested clonal diversity may have been underestimated. Conclusions about previously exposed vaccinees are limited because only six or seven AZD1222 recipients were SARS-CoV-2 seropositive at baseline. Epitopes outside the regions mutated in the B.1.351 and B.1.1.7 variants were reportedly recognized by nearly half of the unique spike-specific TCRs. Vaccine-associated CD4 TCRs spanned the whole spike protein, with dominant responses in regions 160-218 and 743-854. The 56-69-year group was small, and its depth increase did not reach significance, likely because of low power. Because no samples from the day 14 peak response were available, repertoires could be characterized only after the peak T cell response.

The sample's time point label, in plain terms: baseline before first vaccination. The sample's treatment or condition label, decoded: meningococcal conjugate vaccine given as trial control. Vaccinee samples were obtained from the UK trials COV001 and COV002, which included a single-blind randomized controlled phase 2/3 trial of AZD1222 (ChAdOx1 nCoV-19) in healthy adults. For TCRbeta chain sequencing, PBMC samples from trial participants were taken at day 0 and at day 28 after the second dose. The germline V gene gives CDR1 as MNHEY and CDR2 as SVGAGI. V is pruned by 7 bases and J by 8 bases, leaving 10 bases of the junction without a gene match. The CDR3 sequence holds 13 residues, the cysteine and phenylalanine included. Only the CDR3 portion is preserved as DNA: 39 bases, with reading frame beginning at the first base. A note on this clone: No cognate antigen has been identified for it. No per-base quality is available; no much larger clone lies one base away.

The CDR3 regions of human TCRbeta chains were analyzed by immunosequencing. The original pipeline was this. Repertoire TCRs were matched against a reference library of SARS-CoV-2-specific TCRs generated with the MIRA antigen-specificity platform. Breadth meant the fraction of unique TCRs that were SARS-CoV-2-associated, whereas depth meant the fraction of total T cells that were SARS-CoV-2-associated. Using the MIRA data, each spike-specific TCR was mapped to the spike region that the TCR reacts to and placed in a CD4 or CD8 class. Log10-transformed breadth and depth values were compared by one-way ANOVA with Sidak's multiple comparisons tests. The immuneACCESS repertoire file appears here via TCRdb, limited to in-frame rearrangements. These files lack a portion of the clones; in checked studies, under half of the deficit traces to unresolved V genes, and the cause of the others is not known. V and J calls and clone size come straight from that table; D and trimming were deduced from the DNA. This sample is represented by around 70,000 clones; 79% of them were singletons. The ten largest clones represent around 25% of the sample.

The material was peripheral blood, obtained on day 0 of MenACWY control vaccination. The receptor's source is an adult in good health. The rearranged segments are TRBV6-5 and TRBJ1-2; 7 bases in the middle match TRBD1. The DNA reads as follows: TGTGCCAGCAAAGGAGGGGGCCTGGAAGGCTACACCTTC. This encodes CASKGGGLEGYTF.